This record looks at one T cell receptor beta chain sequence and its context. Participants came from roughly 23 US areas, aged about 18 to 89 years. Among Cohort 3 donors, those recovered had two negative PCRs, clearance, or symptom resolution. This entry comes from a study of blood T cell repertoires in COVID-19. About the study: PBMCs, B-cell-depleted T cells, or T cells provided the cDNA or gDNA that made up the material.

J gave up 4 bases and V 5 bases, and 10 bases lay outside the gene matches. Germline V gene lookup returns CDR1 SGHVS and CDR2 FQNEAQ. This CDR3 is built from 16 residues. This table comes from immunoSEQ multiplex PCR, and its TCRdb copy is limited to in-frame clones, with some not included. This sample has around 310,000 clones, with around 90% found just once. The rearrangement joins TRBV7-8 to TRBJ1-4, with 7 bases aligning to TRBD1. This receptor was identified in a man aged 30 to 39 who had recovered from COVID-19. The sample comprised PBMCs or T cells enriched from blood (not recorded which). The CDR3 DNA follows: TGTGCCAGCAGCCCAGACAGGGCCCCCTATAATGAAAAACTGTTTTTT. Its protein is CASSPDRAPYNEKLFF.